The 8 T cell receptor beta chains below come from one sample, sequenced in a study of naive and memory T cell subsets. The beta constant-region primer was an equimolar mix of two oligonucleotides covering TRBC1 and TRBC2. Four rounds of PCR amplified the ligated cDNA using nested alpha and beta constant-region primers plus SP2. Via MiXCR, TCRdb re-called the UMI-ligation and nested PCR reads, giving one row per CDR3 protein. The data contain 17,000 or so distinct CDR3 sequences, roughly 8.7% of them singletons. Material for sequencing was central memory CD8+ T cells from blood. All receptors come from a human donor in good health.

The rearrangement uses TRBV4-3 and TRBJ2-3, with TRBD1 as a possible D gene (6 bases). Germline values: CDR1 LGHNA, CDR2 YSLEER. The CDR3 runs 19 residues. V shed 0 bases and J shed 0 bases, with 19 bases lying between them. The CDR3 DNA reads TGCGCCAGCAGCCAAGATATTTCCGTTTGGACAGATAGCACAGATACGCAGTATTTT. Encoded protein: CASSQDISVWTDSTDTQYF.

The chain recombines TRBV27 with TRBJ2-3; D is unclear. The CDR3 consists of 15 residues. The V end lost 2 bases, the J end lost 1 base, and 10 bases lay between the germline ends. Looked up from germline, CDR1 is MNHEY and CDR2 is SMNVEV (reference sequence). In nucleotides, the CDR3 is TGTGCCAGCAGTTTAGCGAGTTGGGGCACAGATACGCAGTATTTT. Translating it yields CASSLASWGTDTQYF.

This clonotype was observed a few times. The chain links TRBV5-1 to TRBJ2-3; D is ambiguous. The CDR3 length is 15 residues. V was cut by 2 bases and J by 0 bases, with 10 bases left in between. Germline assignment: CDR1 SGHRS and CDR2 YFSETQ. CDR3: CASSFSDSSTDTQYF. The CDR3 DNA sequence: TGCGCCAGCAGCTTCAGTGATTCTAGCACAGATACGCAGTATTTT.

The V call is TRBV20-1, the J call TRBJ2-2, with 12 bases aligning to TRBD2. Germline CDR1 reads DFQATT; CDR2 reads SNEGSKA (reference sequence). V shed 2 bases and J 3 bases; nucleotides not matched to a gene: 7. CDR3 size: 17 residues. The CDR3 coding sequence is TGCAGTGCTAGAAGACTAGCGGGAGCCTTGGACACCGGGGAGCTGTTTTTT. As protein: CSARRLAGALDTGELFF.

This clonotype was seen many times. V is TRBV4-2 and J is TRBJ2-7; 7 bases map to TRBD2. Germline lookup yields CDR1 LGHNA and CDR2 YNFKEQ. Germline trimming cut 0 bases from V and 0 bases from J; bases unmatched to any gene: 2. CDR3 length: 15 amino acids. The CDR3 DNA follows: TGTGCCAGCAGCCAAGAGCGGGGGAGCTCCTACGAGCAGTACTTC. Amino acids: CASSQERGSSYEQYF.

The V call is TRBV29-1, the J call TRBJ2-1; D might be TRBD2 (5 bases). Germline V gene sequence: CDR1 SQVTM, CDR2 ANQGSEA. V lost 0 bases to trimming and J lost 2 bases, with 8 bases between them. The CDR3 is made up of 14 amino acids. CDR3 coding DNA: TGCAGCGTTGAAGATAAGGAGGCCTACAATGAGCAGTTCTTC. Residues: CSVEDKEAYNEQFF.

This clonotype was counted a few times. V and J are TRBV11-2 and TRBJ1-3; possibly TRBD1 for D (5 bases). In germline, CDR1 is SGHAT, CDR2 FQNNGV. Trimming removed 0 bases at V and 1 base at J, with 16 bases between. CDR3 length: 18 amino acids. The CDR3 DNA sequence: TGTGCCAGCAGCTTAGAGGCAGGGATCCTCGTGTCTGGAAACACCATATATTTT. Residues: CASSLEAGILVSGNTIYF.

This clonotype showed up many times. The chain carries TRBV20-1 and TRBJ2-7; TRBD2 matches at 8 bases. CDR3 size: 13 residues. Germline loops: CDR1 DFQATT, CDR2 SNEGSKA (reference sequence). Losses at the gene ends were 5 bases for V and 5 bases for J; bases not matched to a gene: 8. The CDR3 DNA sequence: TGCAGTGCTGGTGGACGAGCGGGAGACGAGCAGTACTTC. Protein product: CSAGGRAGDEQYF.